This entry lists 13 T cell receptor beta chains sequenced from one sample in a study of blood T cell dynamics during melanoma immunotherapy (dated by TCRdb to the early 2020s). Receptors were amplified or captured by the immunoSEQ multiplex PCR assay. The table was pulled from immuneACCESS by TCRdb, which kept in-frame rearrangements only. Such tables lose some clones; where checked, under half of the loss comes from unresolved V genes, and the rest has no known cause. The sample table records 7,500 to 9,500 clones; under 90% of these occur just once. The ten largest clones add up to roughly 5.2% of the sample. Reading the label with the study, this specimen's time point is: week 3, after first cycle of checkpoint inhibitor. Material: blood, obtained from a patient treated with checkpoint blockade. The receptors were sampled from a human donor with melanoma.

This chain connects TRBV9 to TRBJ1-1; 7 nucleotides match TRBD1. CDR1 and CDR2 (germline): SGDLS, YYNGEE. The V and J ends lost 4 bases and 4 bases, in that order; junction bases with no gene match: 4. The CDR3 totals 13 residues. DNA of the CDR3: TGTGCCAGCAGCTCGGGGGACAGCACTGAAGCTTTCTTT. This sequence encodes CASSSGDSTEAFF.

The V and J genes are TRBV19 and TRBJ1-3; possible D gene TRBD1, 6 bases. V shed 7 bases and J shed 0 bases, with 10 bases lying between them. The CDR3 length is 14 residues. The V gene's germline CDR1 is LNHDA and CDR2 SQIVND (reference sequence). The CDR3 nucleotides are TGTGCCAGTATGGACAGCTACTCTGGAAACACCATATATTTT. Its protein product is CASMDSYSGNTIYF.

The CDR3 region is CASSWLGQGASQPQHF. The CDR3 DNA reads TGTGCCAGTAGCTGGCTAGGACAGGGGGCGAGTCAGCCCCAGCATTTT. The chain carries TRBV19 and TRBJ1-5, with 11 bases fitting TRBD1. Germline CDR1 LNHDA, CDR2 SQIVND (reference sequence). J was trimmed by 6 bases and V by 6 bases; bases with no gene match: 10. The CDR3 spans 16 residues.

The chain combines TRBV5-1 with TRBJ1-1; unclear D gene. Germline V gene data show CDR1 as SGHRS and CDR2 as YFSETQ. V was shortened by 0 bases and J by 0 bases, with 9 bases between the two germline ends. The CDR3 is made up of 15 amino acids. DNA for the CDR3: TGCGCCAGCAGCTTGGGAATATCCATGAACACTGAAGCTTTCTTT. Its protein product is CASSLGISMNTEAFF. Full variable domain (remainder filled in from reference TRBV5-1 and TRBJ1-1): KAGVTQTPRYLIKTRGQQVTLSCSPISGHRSVSWYQQTPGQGLQFLFEYFSETQRNKGNFPGRFSGRQFSNSRSEMNVSTLELGDSALYLCASSLGISMNTEAFFGQGTRLTVV.

The genes are TRBV19 and TRBJ2-1, with TRBD2 matching 8 bases. The CDR3 is 14 amino acids. V lost 5 bases to trimming and J lost 7 bases; unmatched junction nucleotides: 7. The germline gives CDR1 LNHDA, CDR2 SQIVND (reference sequence). The DNA of the CDR3 is TGTGCCAGTAGTTCGAGCGGGAGTAGAAATGAGCAGTTCTTC. It specifies CASSSSGSRNEQFF.

This clone was detected only once. The chain joins TRBV5-1 to TRBJ2-1, with D possibly matching TRBD1 (6 bases). V was pared by 3 bases and J by 4 bases, with 8 bases between. The CDR3 is 13 residues long. CDR1 is SGHRS, CDR2 YFSETQ, per germline. This CDR3 is CASSSRGYNEQFF. CDR3 coding DNA: TGCGCCAGCAGCTCAAGGGGGTACAATGAGCAGTTCTTC.

This clone was observed a handful of times. CDR3 nucleotide sequence: TGTGCCAGCAGAGGGACAGGGGTTTATCAGCCCCAGCATTTT. Residues: CASRGTGVYQPQHF. The chain has TRBV2 and TRBJ1-5, with TRBD1 matching over 10 bases. V was pared by 6 bases and J by 5 bases, with 4 bases of the junction left unmatched. The CDR3 sequence is 14 residues long. CDR1 is SNHLY and CDR2 is FYNNEI in the germline V gene.

The chain joins TRBV25-1 to TRBJ2-6, with 7 bases matching TRBD1. The trim removed 3 bases at V and 4 bases at J, leaving 6 bases unmatched. The CDR3 loop spans 16 amino acids. In germline, CDR1 is MGHDK, CDR2 SYGVNS. The CDR3 protein is CASSDYTGAGANVLTF. The CDR3 nucleotides read TGTGCCAGCAGTGACTATACAGGGGCCGGGGCCAACGTCCTGACTTTC.

The chain combines TRBV18 with TRBJ1-1; 7 bases match TRBD1. The J segment lost 5 bases and the V segment lost 2 bases, leaving 2 bases of the junction unmatched. The CDR3 is made up of 13 amino acids. Germline V gene lookup returns CDR1 KGHSH and CDR2 LQKENI. CDR3 sequence reads: CASSPSGGTEAFF. CDR3 coding DNA: TGTGCCAGCTCACCATCAGGGGGGACTGAAGCTTTCTTT.

The rearrangement uses TRBV6-1 and TRBJ2-2; D assignment may be TRBD1 or TRBD2 (6 bases each). Germline CDR1 reads MNHNS; CDR2 reads SASEGT. V was shortened by 5 bases and J by 7 bases, with 17 bases between the two germline ends. The CDR3 length is 15 residues. CDR3 sequence (DNA): TGTGCCAGCAGTTCCCGTCAGGGGCGGGGCGGGGAGCTGTTTTTT. Protein: CASSSRQGRGGELFF.

The chain combines TRBV7-9 with TRBJ1-4; TRBD1 agrees at 11 bases. The CDR3 has 15 residues. With V trimmed by 8 bases and J by 5 bases, 7 bases remained unmatched. Germline assignment: CDR1 SEHNR and CDR2 FQNEAQ (reference sequence). CDR3 protein: CASGGTGGLNEKLFF. The CDR3 coding sequence is TGTGCCAGCGGTGGGACAGGGGGTTTAAATGAAAAACTGTTTTTT. Complete variable domain (other parts from reference TRBV7-9 and TRBJ1-4): DTGVSQNPRHKITKRGQNVTFRCDPISEHNRLYWYRQTLGQGPEFLTYFQNEAQLEKSRLLSDRFSAERPKGSFSTLEIQRTEQGDSAMYLCASGGTGGLNEKLFFGSGTQLSVL.

The chain employs TRBV2 and TRBJ2-5; D not resolved. This CDR3 is built from 13 residues. V was pared by 4 bases and J by 2 bases, with 8 bases between. The germline V gene has CDR1 SNHLY and CDR2 FYNNEI. The CDR3 loop reads CASSGGSQETQYF. Written as DNA, the CDR3 is TGTGCCAGCAGTGGAGGATCGCAAGAGACCCAGTACTTC.

CDR3 bases: TGTGCCAGCAGCACACCCTCCGGGACAGGCCTGGGGAGCAATCAGCCCCAGCATTTT. As protein: CASSTPSGTGLGSNQPQHF. The chain uses TRBV7-2 and TRBJ1-5; 8 nucleotides align to TRBD1. The germline V gene has CDR1 SGHTA and CDR2 FQGNSA. This CDR3 comprises 19 residues. The J segment lost 1 base and the V segment lost 5 bases, leaving 16 bases of the junction unmatched. The full variable domain, with the rest looked up from reference TRBV7-2 and TRBJ1-5, is GAGVSQSPSNKVTEKGKDVELRCDPISGHTALYWYRQSLGQGLEFLIYFQGNSAPDKSGLPSDRFSAERTGGSVSTLTIQRTQQEDSAVYLCASSTPSGTGLGSNQPQHFGDGTRLSIL.